Listed below are T cell receptor beta chains from one sample, sequenced in a study of blood T cell repertoires in COVID-19. Generated by immunoSEQ multiplex PCR, the TCRdb table keeps only in-frame clones and is missing some. The profile covers tens of thousands of clones, with around 80% appearing a single time and 20% to 25% taken by the ten largest. What was sequenced was peripheral blood. These receptors were taken from a human donor in a cohort sampled during active COVID-19. CDR3s include the opening cysteine and the closing phenylalanine or tryptophan. The D gene is left open where the match is weak. A clone size is listed for some rows: how often the clone was seen (once, few, many), or a class if it is expanded.

clone_size j_call v_call d_call cdr3_aa cdr3_nt
- TRBJ2-2 TRBV28 - CASVREAQNGGELFF TGTGCCAGTGTCAGGGAGGCCCAAAACGGCGGGGAGCTGTTTTTT
- TRBJ1-1 TRBV12-3/TRBV12-4 TRBD1 CASRTGYFEAFF TGTGCCAGCAGGACAGGGTACTTTGAAGCTTTCTTT
few TRBJ1-5 TRBV28 TRBD1 CASNLPGGPNQPQHF TGTGCCAGCAACCTCCCAGGGGGCCCCAATCAGCCCCAGCATTTT
once TRBJ2-2 TRBV5-5 - CASSKPGSQTGELFF TGTGCCAGCAGCAAACCCGGGTCTCAAACCGGGGAGCTGTTTTTT
- TRBJ1-5 TRBV3-1/TRBV3-2 - CASSQEGGAQHF TGTGCCAGCAGCCAAGAGGGGGGGGCCCAGCATTTT
- TRBJ1-6 TRBV4-1 - CASSQETAINSPLHF TGCGCCAGCAGCCAAGAGACAGCTATTAATTCACCCCTCCACTTT
few TRBJ2-3 TRBV24-1 TRBD2 CATSRASGGRDTQYF TGTGCCACCTCCCGGGCTAGCGGGGGGAGAGATACGCAGTATTTT
- TRBJ1-6 TRBV3-1/TRBV3-2 - CASSRKASVFYNSPLHF TGTGCCAGCAGCCGGAAAGCAAGCGTATTCTATAATTCACCCCTCCACTTT
- TRBJ2-7 TRBV29-1 - CSVERRTDLSYEQYF TGCAGCGTTGAAAGAAGGACAGACCTCTCCTACGAGCAGTACTTC
- TRBJ1-5 TRBV23-1 - CASSQSWQGYYSNQPQHF TGCGCCAGCAGTCAATCGTGGCAGGGCTATTATAGCAATCAGCCCCAGCATTTT
- TRBJ2-7 TRBV7-9 - CASSFRRAGTYEQYF TGTGCCAGCAGCTTTCGTCGGGCGGGGACCTACGAGCAGTACTTC
few TRBJ1-3 TRBV28 - CASSLGTSSGNTIYF TGTGCCAGCAGTTTAGGGACAAGCTCTGGAAACACCATATATTTT
- TRBJ2-3 TRBV5-5 TRBD1 CASSLASGQGAQDTQYF TGTGCCAGCAGCTTGGCCAGTGGACAGGGGGCTCAAGATACGCAGTATTTT
- TRBJ1-4 TRBV11-2 TRBD1 CASSWDRGGEKLFF TGTGCCAGCAGCTGGGACAGGGGTGGGGAAAAACTGTTTTTT
- TRBJ1-1 TRBV4-1 TRBD1 CASSQVRGGQGSMNTEAFF TGCGCCAGCAGCCAAGTCCGCGGAGGACAGGGGTCTATGAACACTGAAGCTTTCTTT
- TRBJ2-7 TRBV10-2 - CASSENPKRGSYEQYF TGCGCCAGCAGTGAAAACCCTAAAAGAGGGTCCTACGAGCAGTACTTC
once TRBJ2-1 TRBV6-4 - CASSLTLADEQFF TGTGCCAGCAGTCTTACCTTAGCGGATGAGCAGTTCTTC
- TRBJ2-3 TRBV4-1 TRBD2 CASSQAGSDGGGALDTQYF TGCGCCAGCAGCCAAGCGGGGTCAGACGGCGGGGGGGCCCTAGATACGCAGTATTTT
- TRBJ1-5 TRBV5-1 TRBD1 CASSPGTGVGQPQHF TGCGCCAGCAGCCCAGGGACAGGGGTTGGTCAGCCCCAGCATTTT
few TRBJ2-2 TRBV9 - CASSVLTGELFF TGTGCCAGCAGCGTACTCACCGGGGAGCTGTTTTTT
- TRBJ2-7 TRBV28 - CASRAGSIYEQYF TGTGCCTCCAGGGCAGGGTCTATATACGAGCAGTACTTC
- TRBJ2-3 TRBV20-1 TRBD2 CSASARGGRRLTDTQYF TGCAGTGCTAGTGCGCGGGGGGGCCGAAGGCTCACAGATACGCAGTATTTT
- TRBJ1-1 TRBV6-5 - CASSSSGVGTEAFF TGTGCCAGCAGTTCGTCGGGGGTCGGCACTGAAGCTTTCTTT
- TRBJ2-2 TRBV19 - CASSISGQHTGELFF TGTGCCAGTAGTATATCAGGACAGCACACCGGGGAGCTGTTTTTT
- TRBJ2-1 TRBV7-3 - CASSLLRDNEQFF TGTGCCAGCAGCTTACTCAGGGACAATGAGCAGTTCTTC